The TCR beta chain under discussion was sequenced for a study of T-cell memory formation after mild COVID-19. Overall study findings and caveats: Among clones peaking at day 37 in the second wave, SARS-CoV-2 specificity remained unconfirmed. Some clones that responded turned up in pre-infection memory, which suggests that cross-reactive memory joined in. Contracting clones from day 15 to 85 had balanced CD4/CD8; later expanders favoured CD4+.

This clonotype was found a few times. The antigen is undetermined. TCR alpha and TCR beta cDNA libraries carrying sample barcodes and UMIs were produced by 5'RACE using constant-segment primers. TCRdb ran MiXCR on the 5' RACE reads and lists one entry per CDR3 protein. The sample records 470,000 or so distinct CDR3 sequences, about 18% being singletons. V was trimmed by 3 bases and J by 5 bases, leaving 16 bases between them. Germline V gene data show CDR1 as SEHNR and CDR2 as FQNEAQ (reference sequence). The CDR3 consists of 15 residues. This receptor was identified in an adult woman who had mild COVID-19 (a few samples of this study predate the infection). Cell type and time point are not known. The specimen sequenced was PBMCs or a T cell subset sorted from them (not recorded which). V usage is TRBV7-9 and J usage is TRBJ2-5; no reliable D call. The CDR3 region is CASSLGSVRLETQYF. DNA of the CDR3: TGTGCCAGCAGCTTGGGCTCGGTCAGGTTGGAGACCCAGTACTTC.